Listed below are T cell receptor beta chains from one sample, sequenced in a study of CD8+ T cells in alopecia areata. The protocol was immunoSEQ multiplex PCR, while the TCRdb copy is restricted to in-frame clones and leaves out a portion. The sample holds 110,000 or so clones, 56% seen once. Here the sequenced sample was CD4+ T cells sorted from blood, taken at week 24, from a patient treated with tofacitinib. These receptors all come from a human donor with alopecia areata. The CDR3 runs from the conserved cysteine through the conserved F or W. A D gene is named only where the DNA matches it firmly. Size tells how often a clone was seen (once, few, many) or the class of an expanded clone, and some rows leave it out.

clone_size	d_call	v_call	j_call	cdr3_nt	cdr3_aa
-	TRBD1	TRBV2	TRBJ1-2	TGTGCCAGCAGAGCCGGGACAGGGGGCGGAGGGGTGCCTGGCTACACCTTC	CASRAGTGGGGVPGYTF
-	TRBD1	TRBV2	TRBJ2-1	TGTGCCAGCAGTTTGACAGGGGAGCAGTTCTTC	CASSLTGEQFF
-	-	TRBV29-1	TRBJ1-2	TGCAGCGTCGTCAGGGATGAGAACTATGGCTACACCTTC	CSVVRDENYGYTF
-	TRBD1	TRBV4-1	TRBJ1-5	TGCGCCAGCAGCCAAACCGGGACAGGCGGCAATCAGCCCCAGCATTTT	CASSQTGTGGNQPQHF
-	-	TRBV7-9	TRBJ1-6	TGTGCCAGCGCGAGCAGTTTCTGGACCCTCCACTTT	CASASSFWTLHF
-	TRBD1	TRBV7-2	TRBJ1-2	TGTGCCAGCAGCCTAGTGGCAGGGGGCTATGGCTACACCTTC	CASSLVAGGYGYTF
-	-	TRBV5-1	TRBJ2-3	TGCGCCAGCAGCTCGGCGGGGGCGCCTACGCAGTATTTT	CASSSAGAPTQYF
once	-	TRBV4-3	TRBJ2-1	TGCGCCAGCAGCCAACTTGGGTGGGGCAGCAACAATGAGCAGTTCTTC	CASSQLGWGSNNEQFF
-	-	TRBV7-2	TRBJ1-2	TGTGCCAGCAGCTTAGCACGGGAAGGTCGTGGCTACACCTTC	CASSLAREGRGYTF
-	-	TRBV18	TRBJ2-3	TGTGCCAGCTCACCATCAACACCGCCAGATACGCAGTATTTT	CASSPSTPPDTQYF
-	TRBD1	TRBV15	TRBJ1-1	TGTGCCACCAGCAGAGGCGGGACAGGGTCTGAAGCTTTCTTT	CATSRGGTGSEAFF
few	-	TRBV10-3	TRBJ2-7	TGTGCCAGCACCTCCCCGGGGGCCTACGAGCAGTACTTC	CASTSPGAYEQYF
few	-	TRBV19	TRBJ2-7	TGTGCCAGTAGTTTTGGACCGCCTTCCAACGAGCAGTACTTC	CASSFGPPSNEQYF
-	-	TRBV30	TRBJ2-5	TGTGCCTGGAGCCCTCCAGGGGTTTTGGAGACCCAGTACTTC	CAWSPPGVLETQYF
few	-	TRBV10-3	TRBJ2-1	TGTGCCATCAGTGGCCCGTCCAATAACAATGAGCAGTTCTTC	CAISGPSNNNEQFF
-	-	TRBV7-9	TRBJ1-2	TGTGCCAGCACCCTCGCCGGTAACTATGGCTACACCTTC	CASTLAGNYGYTF
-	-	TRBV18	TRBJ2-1	TGTGCCAGCTCACCACCGAATAGTCGCGGAGATGAGCAGTTCTTC	CASSPPNSRGDEQFF
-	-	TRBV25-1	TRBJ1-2	TGTGCCAGCCAGCCCCGGGGGCGTAGTAACTATGGCTACACCTTC	CASQPRGRSNYGYTF
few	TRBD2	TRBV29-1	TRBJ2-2	TGCAGCGTTGGGGCTAGCGGGGCTAACACCGGGGAGCTGTTTTTT	CSVGASGANTGELFF
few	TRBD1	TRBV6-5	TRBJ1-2	TGTGCCAGCAGCCCCGACAGGGGACCAGTCTATGGCTACACCTTC	CASSPDRGPVYGYTF
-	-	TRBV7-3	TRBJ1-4	TGTGCCAGCAGCGCCACAGGCCAAACTAATGAAAAACTGTTTTTT	CASSATGQTNEKLFF
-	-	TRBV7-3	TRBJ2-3	TGTGCCAGCAGCACGAGCCACACAGATACGCAGTATTTT	CASSTSHTDTQYF
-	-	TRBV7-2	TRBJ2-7	TGTGCCAGCAGGCGGGACAGAGACTCCTACGAGCAGTACTTC	CASRRDRDSYEQYF
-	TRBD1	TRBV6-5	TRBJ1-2	TGTGCCAGCAGTTATTCGCCCAGGGGGAGGTATGGCTACACCTTC	CASSYSPRGRYGYTF
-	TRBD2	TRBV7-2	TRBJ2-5	TGTGCCAGTACTAGCGGGGGGGCCGGAAAGACCCAGTACTTC	CASTSGGAGKTQYF
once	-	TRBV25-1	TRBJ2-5	TGTGCCAGCAGTGATCCTCGGACGGGAGAGACCCAGTACTTC	CASSDPRTGETQYF
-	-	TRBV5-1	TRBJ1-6	TGCGCCAGCAGCTTAGAGGTAGACAATTCACCCCTCCACTTT	CASSLEVDNSPLHF
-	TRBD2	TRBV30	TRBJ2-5	TGTGCCCGGGGGGGGCTGGAGACCCAGTACTTC	CARGGLETQYF
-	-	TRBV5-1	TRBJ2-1	TGCGCCAGCAGCCCCCAAGGGGACAATGAGCAGTTCTTC	CASSPQGDNEQFF
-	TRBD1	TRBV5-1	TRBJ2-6	TGCGCCAGCAGCTCGCCGACAGGGGGCTCTGGGGCCAACGTCCTGACTTTC	CASSSPTGGSGANVLTF
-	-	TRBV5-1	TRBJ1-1	TGCGCCAGCAGCTCCCCGGAGATGAACACTGAAGCTTTCTTT	CASSSPEMNTEAFF
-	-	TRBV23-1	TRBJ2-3	TGCGCCAGCAGCCTGCCACGGACAGCTACAGATACGCAGTATTTT	CASSLPRTATDTQYF
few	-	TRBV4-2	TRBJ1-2	TGTGCCAGCAGCCAAGATGGAACAGGGCCGTATGGCTACACCTTC	CASSQDGTGPYGYTF
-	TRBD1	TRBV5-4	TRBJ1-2	TGTGCCAGCAGCTTGGCCGGGACAGAGTATGGCTACACCTTC	CASSLAGTEYGYTF
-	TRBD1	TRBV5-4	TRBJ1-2	TGTGCCAGCAGCCCAGACAGGGGAGCGGATGGCTACACCTTC	CASSPDRGADGYTF
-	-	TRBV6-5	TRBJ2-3	TGTGCCAGCAGACCAGGGACCCGGGGCACAGATACGCAGTATTTT	CASRPGTRGTDTQYF
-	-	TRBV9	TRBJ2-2	TGTGCCAGCAGCGTGGGAGGCATTGCCACCGGGGAGCTGTTTTTT	CASSVGGIATGELFF
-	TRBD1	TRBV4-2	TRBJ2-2	TGTGCCAGCAGCCAAGAGGGACAGTTTGCCGGGGAGCTGTTTTTT	CASSQEGQFAGELFF
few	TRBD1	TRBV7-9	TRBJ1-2	TGTGCCAGCAGCTTAGACGGGCACAGGGGAGATTATGGCTACACCTTC	CASSLDGHRGDYGYTF
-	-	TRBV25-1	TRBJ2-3	TGTGCCAGCAGTAGGACGGGGACAGATACGCAGTATTTT	CASSRTGTDTQYF
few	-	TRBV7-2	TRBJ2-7	TGTGCCAGCAGCTTTGGGAGTTCCTACGAGCAGTACTTC	CASSFGSSYEQYF
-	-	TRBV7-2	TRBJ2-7	TGTGCCAGCAGCTTAGGGCAGGGCAGCTCCTACGAGCAGTACTTC	CASSLGQGSSYEQYF
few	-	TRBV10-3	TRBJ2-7	TGTGCCATCAGTGAGTCCGGGACGATCGACGAGCAGTACTTC	CAISESGTIDEQYF
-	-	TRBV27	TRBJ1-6	TGTGCCAGCAGTTTCCAGAGTTTGTATAATTCACCCCTCCACTTT	CASSFQSLYNSPLHF
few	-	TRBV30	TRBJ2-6	TGTGGATTCTCTGGGGCCAACGTCCTGACTTTC	CGFSGANVLTF
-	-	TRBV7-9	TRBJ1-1	TGTGCCAGCAGCTTGATGGGAGTTGAAGCTTTCTTT	CASSLMGVEAFF
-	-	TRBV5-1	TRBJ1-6	TGCGCCAGCAGCTTGGAGGTTTCCTATAATTCACCCCTCCACTTT	CASSLEVSYNSPLHF
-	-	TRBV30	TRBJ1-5	TGTGCCTGGAGTTATAACAGGGAGCAGCCCCAGCATTTT	CAWSYNREQPQHF
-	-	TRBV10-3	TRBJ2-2	TGTGCCATCAGTGGCAGCGACACCGGGGAGCTGTTTTTT	CAISGSDTGELFF
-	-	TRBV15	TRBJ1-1	TGTGCCACCAGCAGAGTCCGGGGGTTAGGATTGAACACTGAAGCTTTCTTT	CATSRVRGLGLNTEAFF
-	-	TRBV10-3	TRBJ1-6	TGTGCCATCAGTGAAAAGGACGCGGGAATGGGGTCACCCCTCCACTTT	CAISEKDAGMGSPLHF
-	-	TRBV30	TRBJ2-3	TGTGCCTGGAGTGTACGCGGGGGCCGCACAGATACGCAGTATTTT	CAWSVRGGRTDTQYF